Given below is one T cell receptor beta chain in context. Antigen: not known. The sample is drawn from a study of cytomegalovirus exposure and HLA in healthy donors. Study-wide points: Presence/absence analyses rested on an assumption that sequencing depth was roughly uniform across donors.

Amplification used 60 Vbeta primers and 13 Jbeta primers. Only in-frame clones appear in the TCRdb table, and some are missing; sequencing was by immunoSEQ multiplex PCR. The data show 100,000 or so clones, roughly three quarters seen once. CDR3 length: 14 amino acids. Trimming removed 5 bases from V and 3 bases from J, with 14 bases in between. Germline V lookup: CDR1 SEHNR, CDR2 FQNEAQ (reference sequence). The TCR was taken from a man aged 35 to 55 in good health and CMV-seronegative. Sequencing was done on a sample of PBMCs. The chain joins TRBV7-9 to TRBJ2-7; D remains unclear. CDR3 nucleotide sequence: TGTGCCAGCAGCCCGAGTGAGATCAACTACGAGCAGTACTTC. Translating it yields CASSPSEINYEQYF.